The 17 T cell receptor beta chains given below trace back to one sample, sequenced in a study of blood T cells in healthy people across ages. The use of a sample-barcoded 5' primer and a J-beta primer mix characterized a second PCR of 7 to 11 cycles. TCRdb analysed the 5' RACE reads with MiXCR anew, one entry per CDR3 protein. The sample shows 1.2 million to 1.5 million distinct CDR3 sequences, 42% of them seen only once. Sequencing was performed on blood. These receptors were taken from a woman younger than 35 in good health.

This rearrangement joins TRBV30 to TRBJ1-6; 9 bases align to TRBD1. The J segment lost 7 bases and the V segment lost 2 bases, leaving 6 bases of the junction unmatched. Germline CDR1 reads GTSNPN; CDR2 reads SVGIG (reference sequence). There are 15 residues in the CDR3. The CDR3 reads CAWSPGTGTNSPLHF. In DNA form, the CDR3 reads TGTGCCTGGAGTCCCGGGACAGGGACGAATTCACCCCTCCACTTT.

A word on this clonotype: This clone may be a read error of a much larger clone one base away. The V call is TRBV29-1, the J call TRBJ2-3; D is uncertain. Germline V gene lookup returns CDR1 SQVTM and CDR2 ANQGSEA. Trimming removed 7 bases at V and 4 bases at J, with 6 bases between. CDR3 length: 10 residues. CDR3 coding DNA: TGCAGCGCTGACCCAGATACGCAGTATTTT. It translates to CSADPDTQYF.

This clonotype was counted only a few times. The gene calls are TRBV20-1 and TRBJ1-2; 8 bases line up with TRBD1. This CDR3 region has 14 residues. Looked up from germline, CDR1 is DFQATT and CDR2 is SNEGSKA (reference sequence). V shed 2 bases and J 4 bases; nucleotides not matched to a gene: 6. The CDR3 spells CSARWQGAGYGYTF. Written as DNA, the CDR3 is TGCAGTGCTAGATGGCAGGGGGCCGGCTATGGCTACACCTTC.

The chain is built from TRBV2 and TRBJ1-6; a weak D match, TRBD1 (5 bases). Germline CDR1 SNHLY, CDR2 FYNNEI. The length of the CDR3 is 15 residues. The germline V and J ends were trimmed by 2 bases and 5 bases, with 10 bases remaining between them. The CDR3 nucleotides are TGTGCCAGCAGTGAAAAGGGACGGCATAATTCACCCCTCCACTTT. Translation gives CASSEKGRHNSPLHF.

This clonotype was found a few times. This chain joins TRBV6-5 and TRBJ2-2, with D tentatively TRBD2 (6 bases). Trimming pared 5 bases from V and 3 bases from J, leaving 10 bases between. This CDR3 has 14 residues. Germline V CDR1 and CDR2: MNHEY, SVGAGI. CDR3 bases: TGTGCCAGCAGTGTCCGGGACTACACCGGGGAGCTGTTTTTT. This gives the protein CASSVRDYTGELFF.

V usage is TRBV6-2 or TRBV6-3 and J usage is TRBJ2-7, with D perhaps TRBD2 (6 bases). There are 13 residues in the CDR3. Germline V lookup: CDR1 MNHEY, CDR2 SVGEGT. V lost 4 bases and J 3 bases, leaving 10 bases between the germline ends. The CDR3 sequence: CASSLAAIYEQYF. The CDR3 DNA is TGTGCCAGCAGTTTAGCGGCCATCTACGAGCAGTACTTC.

J is TRBJ2-7 and V is TRBV12-3 or TRBV12-4; unclear D gene. This CDR3 comprises 15 residues. V shed 0 bases and J shed 7 bases, with 16 bases lying between them. CDR3 nucleotide sequence: TGTGCCAGCAGTTTAGCGGCCAGAACCTACAATGAGCAGTACTTC. Encoded protein: CASSLAARTYNEQYF.

This clonotype has only a few counts. V is TRBV9 and J is TRBJ2-3, with D possibly TRBD2 on 5 matching bases. V shed 0 bases and J shed 4 bases, with 9 bases lying between them. The germline CDR1 and CDR2 sequences are SGDLS and YYNGEE. The CDR3 sequence is 14 residues long. This CDR3 is CASSVGVSADTQYF. As DNA, the CDR3 is TGTGCCAGCAGCGTAGGGGTTAGCGCAGATACGCAGTATTTT.

V usage is TRBV20-1 and J usage is TRBJ2-1; TRBD1 might be the D (6 bases). Germline V gene lookup returns CDR1 DFQATT and CDR2 SNEGSKA (reference sequence). Trimming took 4 bases from V and 6 from J, leaving 22 bases between them. This CDR3 contains 16 residues. The CDR3 here is CSATSILRGKFNEQFF. The CDR3 DNA is TGCAGTGCTACTTCAATCCTCAGGGGAAAGTTCAATGAGCAGTTCTTC.

This clonotype was detected a few times. The J gene is TRBJ2-3, the V gene TRBV5-1; 8 nucleotides align to TRBD2. CDR3 length: 15 residues. Germline V gene sequence: CDR1 SGHRS, CDR2 YFSETQ. J was trimmed by 3 bases and V by 0 bases; bases with no gene match: 3. CDR3: CASSLGLAKTDTQYF. CDR3 DNA: TGCGCCAGCAGCTTGGGACTAGCGAAAACAGATACGCAGTATTTT.

The rearrangement uses TRBV6-5 and TRBJ1-1, with D uncertain. The germline V and J ends were trimmed by 0 bases and 0 bases, with 20 bases remaining between them. The CDR3 spans 19 residues. Germline V lookup: CDR1 MNHEY, CDR2 SVGAGI. For the CDR3, the DNA is TGTGCCAGCAGTTACTCTATTTTTGGGGTCCCTAGCCTGAACACTGAAGCTTTCTTT. It translates to CASSYSIFGVPSLNTEAFF.

This clonotype was detected a few times. The chain recombines TRBV7-9 with TRBJ1-4, with D unresolved. CDR3 length: 15 amino acids. V was pared by 8 bases and J by 0 bases, with 13 bases between. Germline CDR1 is SEHNR and CDR2 is FQNEAQ (reference sequence). Written as DNA, the CDR3 is TGTGCCAGCCCTGGAGTAAATGCAACTAATGAAAAACTGTTTTTT. This encodes CASPGVNATNEKLFF.

The chain has TRBV20-1 and TRBJ2-3; 10 bases map to TRBD2. Germline values: CDR1 DFQATT, CDR2 SNEGSKA (reference sequence). This CDR3 region has 16 residues. Trimming at V came to 0 bases and at J to 4 bases, leaving 7 bases not matched to a gene. DNA of the CDR3: TGCAGTGCTAGAGATTTAACTAGCGGGAACGCAGATACGCAGTATTTT. As protein: CSARDLTSGNADTQYF.

The J gene is TRBJ2-5, the V gene TRBV20-1, with 10 bases fitting TRBD2. Germline CDR1 DFQATT, CDR2 SNEGSKA (reference sequence). The CDR3 runs 13 residues. The V segment lost 6 bases and the J segment 11 bases; nucleotides outside the gene matches: 12. The CDR3 loop is CSAASGSNYEQYF. In DNA form, the CDR3 reads TGCAGTGCCGCTAGCGGGAGTAATTATGAGCAGTACTTC.

The sample holds a few counts of this clonotype. This chain connects TRBV6-5 to TRBJ1-1, with D unresolved. The CDR3 consists of 13 residues. CDR1 and CDR2 (germline): MNHEY, SVGAGI. Trimming shortened V by 4 bases and J by 1 base, and 7 bases separated the two germline ends. The CDR3 bases are TGTGCCAGCAGTTTCTGGAGGAACACTGAAGCTTTCTTT. It translates to CASSFWRNTEAFF.

In its sample, this clonotype was seen a few times. DNA of the CDR3: TGTGCCAGCAGTAACCTACAGGGCTCCTACAATGAGCAGTTCTTC. Protein: CASSNLQGSYNEQFF. The chain recombines TRBV28 with TRBJ2-1; the D gene is possibly TRBD1 (6 bases). Germline V gene data show CDR1 as MDHEN and CDR2 as SYDVKM. The CDR3 is made up of 15 amino acids. Trimming pared 5 bases from V and 0 bases from J, leaving 11 bases between.

This clonotype was counted a few times. Written as DNA, the CDR3 is TGCAGTGCCCATCTAGCGGGGGCGTCAGATACGCAGTATTTT. Protein: CSAHLAGASDTQYF. This chain links TRBV20-1 with TRBJ2-3; 10 bases map to TRBD2. Trimming at V came to 6 bases and at J to 4 bases, leaving 7 bases not matched to a gene. This CDR3 spans 14 amino acids. Germline assignment: CDR1 DFQATT and CDR2 SNEGSKA (reference sequence).